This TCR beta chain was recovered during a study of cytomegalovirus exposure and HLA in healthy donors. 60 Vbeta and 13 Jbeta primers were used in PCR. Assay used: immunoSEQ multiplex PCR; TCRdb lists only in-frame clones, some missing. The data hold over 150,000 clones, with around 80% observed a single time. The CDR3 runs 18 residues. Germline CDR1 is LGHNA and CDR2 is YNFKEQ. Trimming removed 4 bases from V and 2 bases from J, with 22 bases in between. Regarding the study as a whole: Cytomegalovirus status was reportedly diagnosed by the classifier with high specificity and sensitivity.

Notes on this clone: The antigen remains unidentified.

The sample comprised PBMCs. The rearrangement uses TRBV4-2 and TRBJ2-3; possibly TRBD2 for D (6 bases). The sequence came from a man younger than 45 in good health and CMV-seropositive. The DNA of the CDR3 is TGTGCCAGCAGCCGATCCGGGCTAGCGAAAGTTTCCACAGATACGCAGTATTTT. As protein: CASSRSGLAKVSTDTQYF.